Listed below are T cell receptor beta chains from one sample, sequenced in a study of blood T cell repertoires in COVID-19. Clones were sequenced by immunoSEQ multiplex PCR, and TCRdb holds only the in-frame ones, with some missing. The data show 240,000 or so clones, around 85% seen once. Sequencing was performed on PBMCs or T cells enriched from blood (not recorded which). The receptors come from a woman between 40 and 50 years old with acute COVID-19. CDR3s include the opening cysteine and the closing phenylalanine or tryptophan. A D gene is named only where the DNA matches it firmly. Some rows mark clone size as missing; the rest say once, few, many or name a class of expanded clone.

clone_size d_call j_call v_call cdr3_aa cdr3_nt
NA NA TRBJ1-1 TRBV4-2 CASSQDHRGTEAFF TGTGCCAGCAGCCAAGATCATAGGGGGACTGAAGCTTTCTTT
NA NA TRBJ2-2 TRBV7-2 CASRETRGVAGELFF TGTGCCAGCAGGGAAACCAGGGGGGTGGCCGGGGAGCTGTTTTTT
NA TRBD2 TRBJ2-3 TRBV27 CASSNPVGLELDTQYF TGTGCCAGCAGCAACCCCGTGGGACTAGAGCTCGATACGCAGTATTTT
once NA TRBJ1-1 TRBV19 CASSTAGGLNTEAFF TGTGCCAGTAGTACCGCGGGAGGGCTGAACACTGAAGCTTTCTTT
NA TRBD1 TRBJ1-3 TRBV9 CASSVSGTGIGNTIYF TGTGCCAGCAGCGTATCCGGGACAGGGATAGGAAACACCATATATTTT
NA TRBD1 TRBJ2-1 TRBV11-2 CASRLEVTGPYNEQFF TGTGCCAGCAGACTAGAGGTGACAGGGCCTTACAATGAGCAGTTCTTC
NA TRBD1 TRBJ2-1 TRBV11-3 CASSSIAGGHHEQFF TGTGCCAGCAGCTCAATAGCAGGGGGCCATCATGAGCAGTTCTTC
NA TRBD2 TRBJ2-1 TRBV11-3 CASSSGIGGLNEQFF TGTGCCAGCAGCTCCGGCATCGGGGGGTTAAATGAGCAGTTCTTC
NA TRBD1 TRBJ1-6 TRBV5-4 CASSLLGQGLNSPLHF TGTGCCAGCAGCTTGCTTGGACAGGGACTAAATTCACCCCTCCACTTT
NA TRBD2 TRBJ2-1 TRBV9 CASSVSGRVDEQFF TGTGCCAGCAGCGTAAGCGGGAGGGTGGATGAGCAGTTCTTC
NA TRBD1 TRBJ2-2 TRBV19 CASNPGGQVANTGELFF TGTGCCAGTAACCCAGGCGGACAGGTAGCGAACACCGGGGAGCTGTTTTTT
NA TRBD2 TRBJ2-1 TRBV7-6 CASSLGAGRSYNEQFF TGTGCCAGCAGCTTAGGAGCGGGAAGGAGTTACAATGAGCAGTTCTTC
NA NA TRBJ2-5 TRBV11-1 CASSLAGGAQETQYF TGTGCCAGCAGCTTAGCCGGCGGGGCCCAAGAGACCCAGTACTTC
NA TRBD1 TRBJ1-1 TRBV24-1 CATSNRGVGAFF TGTGCCACCTCGAACAGGGGGGTGGGAGCTTTCTTT
NA NA TRBJ2-3 TRBV19 CASSMGFGDTQYF TGTGCCAGTAGTATGGGTTTCGGGGATACGCAGTATTTT
NA TRBD2 TRBJ2-3 TRBV5-4 CASSSGLAGSYSTDTQYF TGTGCCAGCAGCTCGGGACTAGCGGGATCATACAGCACAGATACGCAGTATTTT
NA NA TRBJ2-7 TRBV20-1 CSAREAVEQYF TGCAGTGCTAGAGAGGCTGTAGAGCAGTACTTC
NA TRBD1 TRBJ2-1 TRBV20-1 CSASKDRGVYNEQFF TGCAGTGCTAGTAAGGACAGGGGAGTTTACAATGAGCAGTTCTTC
NA TRBD1 TRBJ1-5 TRBV19 CASSQTGEQQPQHF TGTGCCAGTAGCCAGACAGGGGAGCAACAGCCCCAGCATTTT
few NA TRBJ1-1 TRBV7-8 CASSLAWGGEGEAFF TGTGCCAGCAGCTTAGCGTGGGGAGGGGAGGGTGAAGCTTTCTTT
once NA TRBJ1-4 TRBV19 CASRTAGVGEKLFF TGTGCCAGTAGGACGGCCGGGGTTGGCGAAAAACTGTTTTTT
few TRBD1 TRBJ1-2 TRBV18 CASSRNRGPDYGYTF TGTGCCAGCTCACGGAACAGGGGGCCAGACTATGGCTACACCTTC
NA TRBD1 TRBJ2-5 TRBV28 CASSSPLQGKQETQYF TGTGCCAGCAGTTCTCCCTTACAGGGGAAGCAAGAGACCCAGTACTTC
NA NA TRBJ1-3 TRBV6-1 CASSEWQAGNTIYF TGTGCCAGCAGTGAATGGCAGGCTGGAAACACCATATATTTT
NA NA TRBJ1-1 TRBV27 CASSPYGGVEAFF TGTGCCAGCAGTCCCTACGGGGGAGTTGAAGCTTTCTTT
NA NA TRBJ1-2 TRBV6-1 CASSEDLGGGYTF TGTGCCAGCAGTGAAGATTTAGGGGGAGGCTACACCTTC
NA TRBD2 TRBJ2-7 TRBV29-1 CSVPLAGAYEQYF TGCAGCGTTCCCCTAGCGGGAGCCTACGAGCAGTACTTC
few TRBD1 TRBJ2-3 TRBV5-4 CASSSTGTDTQYF TGTGCCAGCAGCTCGACAGGGACCGATACGCAGTATTTT
NA TRBD1 TRBJ2-7 TRBV29-1 CSVLPGGREQYF TGCAGCGTCCTACCAGGGGGACGAGAGCAGTACTTC
NA NA TRBJ2-7 TRBV2 CASTWGDSLLKQYF TGTGCCAGCACGTGGGGGGACAGCCTTTTAAAGCAGTACTTC
NA NA TRBJ1-1 TRBV5-1 CASSLDDTQKAFF TGCGCCAGCAGCTTGGACGACACGCAAAAAGCTTTCTTT
NA TRBD1 TRBJ1-1 TRBV5-1 CASSWGQGNTEAFF TGCGCCAGCAGCTGGGGACAGGGAAACACTGAAGCTTTCTTT
NA TRBD1 TRBJ1-2 TRBV3-1/TRBV3-2 CASSPWPGTAQGGYTF TGTGCCAGCAGCCCATGGCCCGGGACAGCCCAGGGTGGCTACACCTTC
NA NA TRBJ1-2 TRBV3-1/TRBV3-2 CASSQDGGYYGYTF TGTGCCAGCAGCCAAGATGGGGGGTACTATGGCTACACCTTC
NA NA TRBJ1-1 TRBV3-1/TRBV3-2 CASSQDPGEAFF TGTGCCAGCAGCCAAGATCCCGGTGAAGCTTTCTTT
NA NA TRBJ1-1 TRBV30 CAWSWTLNTEAFF TGTGCCTGGAGTTGGACATTGAACACTGAAGCTTTCTTT
NA TRBD2 TRBJ2-5 TRBV7-9 CASSHRPAGEWVETQYF TGTGCCAGCAGTCATCGGCCGGCGGGAGAGTGGGTCGAGACCCAGTACTTC
NA TRBD1 TRBJ2-5 TRBV27 CASSRTPGQQETQYF TGTGCCAGCAGCCGTACTCCGGGACAGCAAGAGACCCAGTACTTC
NA NA TRBJ1-3 TRBV30 CAWIAGNTIYF TGTGCCTGGATAGCCGGAAACACCATATATTTT
NA TRBD2 TRBJ2-2 TRBV14 CASSQIAGAGGELFF TGTGCCAGCAGCCAAATAGCGGGAGCGGGCGGGGAGCTGTTTTTT
NA TRBD1 TRBJ1-1 TRBV6-5 CASTWDRGSPEAFF TGTGCCAGCACCTGGGACAGGGGATCCCCTGAAGCTTTCTTT
NA TRBD2 TRBJ2-3 TRBV19 CASSIVLAGTDTQYF TGTGCCAGTAGTATAGTACTAGCGGGCACAGATACGCAGTATTTT
NA TRBD2 TRBJ2-5 TRBV13 CASSYGTSGTQETQYF TGTGCCAGCAGCTACGGGACTAGCGGAACCCAAGAGACCCAGTACTTC
few NA TRBJ2-7 TRBV30 CASSGPGLYEQYF TGTGCCTCCTCGGGTCCGGGATTGTACGAGCAGTACTTC
NA NA TRBJ2-7 TRBV27 CASSLRSGSSYEQYF TGTGCCAGCAGTTTAAGGTCGGGAAGCTCCTACGAGCAGTACTTC
NA TRBD2 TRBJ2-2 TRBV11-2 CASSPGTSKQELFF TGTGCCAGCAGTCCCGGGACTAGCAAGCAGGAGCTGTTTTTT
NA NA TRBJ1-2 TRBV6-5 CASSKMTGMRGGYTF TGTGCCAGCAGTAAAATGACCGGGATGCGGGGTGGCTACACCTTC
NA NA TRBJ1-5 TRBV4-1 CASSQAGVYQPQHF TGCGCCAGCAGCCAAGCCGGGGTATATCAGCCCCAGCATTTT
NA TRBD2 TRBJ2-3 TRBV3-1/TRBV3-2 CASSQDNSGLTDTQYF TGTGCCAGCAGCCAAGATAATAGCGGGCTCACAGATACGCAGTATTTT
NA NA TRBJ2-7 TRBV11-3 CASSLELAPSYEQYF TGTGCCAGCAGCTTAGAACTAGCCCCTTCCTACGAGCAGTACTTC
NA TRBD2 TRBJ2-7 TRBV12-3/TRBV12-4 CASSFGRTYEQYF TGTGCCAGCAGTTTCGGGAGGACCTACGAGCAGTACTTC
NA NA TRBJ1-1 TRBV7-9 CASSLYNSPLGRNTEAFF TGTGCCAGCAGCTTATACAACAGTCCTCTCGGGAGGAACACTGAAGCTTTCTTT
NA NA TRBJ1-2 TRBV9 CASSVGQGTYGYTF TGTGCCAGCAGCGTAGGCCAGGGGACCTATGGCTACACCTTC
NA NA TRBJ1-1 TRBV7-9 CASSLSQGSTEAFF TGTGCCAGCAGCTTATCCCAGGGGTCCACTGAAGCTTTCTTT
NA NA TRBJ2-3 TRBV10-3 CAISSSTDTQYF TGTGCCATCAGTTCTAGCACAGATACGCAGTATTTT
NA NA TRBJ2-7 TRBV29-1 CSVDQGYEQYF TGCAGCGTTGATCAGGGTTACGAGCAGTACTTC